The subject of this entry is one T cell receptor beta chain. The antigen is undetermined. TCRdb passed the reads through MiXCR, listing each CDR3 protein once. The table lists approximately 910,000 distinct CDR3 sequences, approximately 31% of them singletons. These data come from a study of T cell repertoires in cytomegalovirus infection. Turning to the study itself: In public TCR beta signatures, there were indications of both CMV infection and matching HLA type.

The CDR3 has 14 amino acids. The V end lost 7 bases, the J end lost 0 bases, and 12 bases lay between the germline ends. Per the germline V gene, CDR1 is MNHEY and CDR2 is SMNVEV (reference sequence). This material consisted of cultured CD8+ T cells from PBMCs, taken from culture after CMV antigen stimulation. The clonotype was recovered from a human donor in good health (CMV status not recorded). Some clones in this sample may be carry-over from other donors' samples. The V call is TRBV27, the J call TRBJ1-2; unclear D gene. CDR3 DNA sequence: TGTGCCAGCAACACTGCAGGAGCTAACTATGGCTACACCTTC. This gives the protein CASNTAGANYGYTF.